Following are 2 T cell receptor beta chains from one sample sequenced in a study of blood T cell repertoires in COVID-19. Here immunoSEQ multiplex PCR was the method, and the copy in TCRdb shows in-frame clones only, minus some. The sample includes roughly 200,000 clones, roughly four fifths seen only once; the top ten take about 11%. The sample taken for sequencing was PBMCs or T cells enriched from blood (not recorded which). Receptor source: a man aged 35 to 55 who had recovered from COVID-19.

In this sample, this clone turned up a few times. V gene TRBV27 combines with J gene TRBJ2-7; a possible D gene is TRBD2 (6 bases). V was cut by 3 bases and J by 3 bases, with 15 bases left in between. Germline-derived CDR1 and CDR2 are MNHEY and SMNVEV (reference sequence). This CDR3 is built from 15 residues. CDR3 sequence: CASSFRRGSGYEQYF. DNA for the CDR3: TGTGCCAGCAGTTTCCGGCGCGGTAGCGGCTACGAGCAGTACTTC.

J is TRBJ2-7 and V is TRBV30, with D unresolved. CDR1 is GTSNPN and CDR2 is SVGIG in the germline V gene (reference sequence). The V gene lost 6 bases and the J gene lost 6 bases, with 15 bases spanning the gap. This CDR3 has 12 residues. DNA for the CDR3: TGTGCCTGCGGGTCTCAGTACGGCGAGCAGTACGTC. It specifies CACGSQYGEQYV.